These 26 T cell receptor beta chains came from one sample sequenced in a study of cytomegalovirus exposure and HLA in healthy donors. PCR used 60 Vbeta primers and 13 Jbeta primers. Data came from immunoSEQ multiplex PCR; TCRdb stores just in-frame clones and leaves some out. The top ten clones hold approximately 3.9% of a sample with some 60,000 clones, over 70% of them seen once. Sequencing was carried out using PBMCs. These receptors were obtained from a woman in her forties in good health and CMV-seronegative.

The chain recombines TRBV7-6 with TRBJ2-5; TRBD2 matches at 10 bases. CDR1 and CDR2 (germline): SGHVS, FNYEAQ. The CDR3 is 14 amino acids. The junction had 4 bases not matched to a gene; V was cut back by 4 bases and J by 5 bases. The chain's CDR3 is CASSSSGRTETQYF. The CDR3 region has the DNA TGTGCCAGCAGCTCTAGCGGGAGAACTGAGACCCAGTACTTC.

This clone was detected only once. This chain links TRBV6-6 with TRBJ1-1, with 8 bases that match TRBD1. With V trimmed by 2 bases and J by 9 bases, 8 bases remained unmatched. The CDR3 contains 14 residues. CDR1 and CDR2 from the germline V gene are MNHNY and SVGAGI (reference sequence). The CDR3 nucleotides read TGTGCCAGCAGTTACCCTTTGACAGGGGCTAAAGCTTTCTTT. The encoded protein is CASSYPLTGAKAFF.

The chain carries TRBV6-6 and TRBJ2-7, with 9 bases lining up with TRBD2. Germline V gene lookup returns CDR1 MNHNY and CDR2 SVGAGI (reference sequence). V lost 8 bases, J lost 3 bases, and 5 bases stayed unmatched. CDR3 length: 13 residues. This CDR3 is CASGGAGGYEQYF. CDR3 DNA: TGTGCCAGCGGCGGAGCGGGAGGCTACGAGCAGTACTTC.

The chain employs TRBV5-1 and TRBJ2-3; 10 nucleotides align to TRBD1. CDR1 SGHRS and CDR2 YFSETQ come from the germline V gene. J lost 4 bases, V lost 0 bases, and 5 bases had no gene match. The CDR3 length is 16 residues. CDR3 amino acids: CASSLGRTGGADTQYF. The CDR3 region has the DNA TGCGCCAGCAGCTTGGGAAGGACAGGGGGAGCAGATACGCAGTATTTT.

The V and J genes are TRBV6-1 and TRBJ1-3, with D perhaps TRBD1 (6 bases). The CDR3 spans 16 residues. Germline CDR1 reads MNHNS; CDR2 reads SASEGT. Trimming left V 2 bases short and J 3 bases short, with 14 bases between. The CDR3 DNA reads TGTGCCAGCAGTGAAACCCGGGGGGCGAGTGGAAACACCATATATTTT. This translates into CASSETRGASGNTIYF.

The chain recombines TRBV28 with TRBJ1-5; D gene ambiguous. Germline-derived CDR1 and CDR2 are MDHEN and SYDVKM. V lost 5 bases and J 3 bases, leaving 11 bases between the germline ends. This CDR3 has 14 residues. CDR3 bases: TGTGCCAGCAGTACCAATGGCCCCAATCAGCCCCAGCATTTT. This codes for CASSTNGPNQPQHF.

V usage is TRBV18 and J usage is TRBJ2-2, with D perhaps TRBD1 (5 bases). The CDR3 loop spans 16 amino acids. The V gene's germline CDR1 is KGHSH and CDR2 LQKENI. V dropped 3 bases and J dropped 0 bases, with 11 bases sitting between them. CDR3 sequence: CASSPQETANTGELFF. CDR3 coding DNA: TGTGCCAGCTCACCCCAGGAGACAGCGAACACCGGGGAGCTGTTTTTT.

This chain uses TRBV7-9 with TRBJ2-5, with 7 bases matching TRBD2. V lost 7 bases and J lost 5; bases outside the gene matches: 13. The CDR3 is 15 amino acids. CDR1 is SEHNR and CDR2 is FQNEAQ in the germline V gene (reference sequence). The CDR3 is CASTPWRERRETQYF. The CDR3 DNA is TGTGCCAGCACCCCCTGGCGGGAGCGGAGGGAGACCCAGTACTTC.

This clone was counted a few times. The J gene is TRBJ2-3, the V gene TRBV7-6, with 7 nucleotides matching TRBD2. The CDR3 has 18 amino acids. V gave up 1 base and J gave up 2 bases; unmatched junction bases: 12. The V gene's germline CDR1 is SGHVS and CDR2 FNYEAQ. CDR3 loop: CASSLESRRAGDTDTQYF. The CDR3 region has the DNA TGTGCCAGCAGCTTAGAGTCCCGTCGGGCGGGAGACACAGATACGCAGTATTTT.

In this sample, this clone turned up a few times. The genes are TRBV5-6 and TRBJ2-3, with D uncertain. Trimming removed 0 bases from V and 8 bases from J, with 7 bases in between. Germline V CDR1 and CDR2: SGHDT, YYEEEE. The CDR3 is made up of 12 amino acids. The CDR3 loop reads CASSLASLTQYF. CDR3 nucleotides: TGTGCCAGCAGCTTGGCCTCCCTTACGCAGTATTTT.

CDR3 amino acids: CASSRIGGRATGANVLTF. CDR3 bases: TGTGCCAGTAGTAGAATTGGCGGGAGGGCCACTGGGGCCAACGTCCTGACTTTC. This rearrangement joins TRBV19 to TRBJ2-6, with 9 nucleotides matching TRBD2. With 4 bases clipped from V and 2 bases from J, the junction kept 9 bases outside the gene matches. This CDR3 contains 18 residues. From germline, CDR1 is LNHDA and CDR2 SQIVND (reference sequence).

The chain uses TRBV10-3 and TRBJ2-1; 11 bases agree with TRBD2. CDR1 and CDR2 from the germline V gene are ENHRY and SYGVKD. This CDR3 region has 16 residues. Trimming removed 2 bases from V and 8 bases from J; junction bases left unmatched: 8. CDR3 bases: TGTGCCATCAGTGAGACTAGCGGGAGCCTTGGTGATGAGCAGTTCTTC. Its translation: CAISETSGSLGDEQFF.

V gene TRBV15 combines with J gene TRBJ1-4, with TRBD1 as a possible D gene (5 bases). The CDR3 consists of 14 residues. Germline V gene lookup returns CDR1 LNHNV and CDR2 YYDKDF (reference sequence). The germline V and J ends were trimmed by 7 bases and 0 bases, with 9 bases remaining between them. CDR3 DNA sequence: TGTGCCACCACTTCCAGGGCAACTAATGAAAAACTGTTTTTT. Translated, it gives CATTSRATNEKLFF.

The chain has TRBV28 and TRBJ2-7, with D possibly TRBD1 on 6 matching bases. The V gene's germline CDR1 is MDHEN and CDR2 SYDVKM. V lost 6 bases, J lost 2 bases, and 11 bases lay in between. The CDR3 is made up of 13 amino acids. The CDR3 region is CASSTGRTYEQYF. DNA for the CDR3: TGTGCCAGCAGCACAGGGAGAACCTACGAGCAGTACTTC.

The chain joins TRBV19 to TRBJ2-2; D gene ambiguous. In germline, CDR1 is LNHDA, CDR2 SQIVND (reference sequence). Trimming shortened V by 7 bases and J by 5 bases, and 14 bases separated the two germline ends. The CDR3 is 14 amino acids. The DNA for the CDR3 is TGTGCCAGTATTGGCTCTAGTAGGACCGGGGAGCTGTTTTTT. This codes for CASIGSSRTGELFF.

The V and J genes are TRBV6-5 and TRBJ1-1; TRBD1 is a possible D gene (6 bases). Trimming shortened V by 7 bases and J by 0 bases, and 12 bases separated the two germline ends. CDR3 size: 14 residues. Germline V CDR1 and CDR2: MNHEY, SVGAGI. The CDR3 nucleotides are TGTGCCAGCAACCACAGGGCCGTGAACACTGAAGCTTTCTTT. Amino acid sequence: CASNHRAVNTEAFF.

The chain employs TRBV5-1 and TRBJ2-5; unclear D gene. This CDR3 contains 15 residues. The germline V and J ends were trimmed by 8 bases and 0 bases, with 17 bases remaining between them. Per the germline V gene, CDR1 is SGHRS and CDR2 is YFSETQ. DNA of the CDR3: TGCGCCAGTACGCTTGGTACTTCCTACCAAGAGACCCAGTACTTC. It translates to CASTLGTSYQETQYF.

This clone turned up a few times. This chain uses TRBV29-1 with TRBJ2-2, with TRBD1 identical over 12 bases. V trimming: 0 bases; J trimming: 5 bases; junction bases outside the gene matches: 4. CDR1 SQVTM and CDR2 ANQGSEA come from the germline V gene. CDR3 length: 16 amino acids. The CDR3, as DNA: TGCAGCGTTGAAGAGAGGGACAGGGGGCCGACCGGGGAGCTGTTTTTT. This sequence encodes CSVEERDRGPTGELFF.

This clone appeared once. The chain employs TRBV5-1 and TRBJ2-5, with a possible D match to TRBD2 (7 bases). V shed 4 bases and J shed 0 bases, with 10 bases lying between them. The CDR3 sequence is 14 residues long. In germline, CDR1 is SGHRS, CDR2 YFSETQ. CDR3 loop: CASSGGGHQETQYF. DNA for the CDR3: TGCGCCAGCAGCGGGGGGGGCCACCAAGAGACCCAGTACTTC. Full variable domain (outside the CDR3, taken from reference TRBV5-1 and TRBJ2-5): KAGVTQTPRYLIKTRGQQVTLSCSPISGHRSVSWYQQTPGQGLQFLFEYFSETQRNKGNFPGRFSGRQFSNSRSEMNVSTLELGDSALYLCASSGGGHQETQYFGPGTRLLVL.

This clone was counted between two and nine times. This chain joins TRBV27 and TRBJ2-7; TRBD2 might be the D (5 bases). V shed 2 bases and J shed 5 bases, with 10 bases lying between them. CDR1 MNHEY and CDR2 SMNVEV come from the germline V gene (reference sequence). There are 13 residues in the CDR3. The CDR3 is CASSLNGVHEQYF. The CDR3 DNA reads TGTGCCAGCAGTTTAAACGGGGTCCACGAGCAGTACTTC.

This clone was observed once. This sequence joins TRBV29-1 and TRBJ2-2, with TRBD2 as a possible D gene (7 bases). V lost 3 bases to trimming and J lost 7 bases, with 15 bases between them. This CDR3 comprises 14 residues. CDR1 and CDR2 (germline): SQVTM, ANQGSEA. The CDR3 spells CSVDLRGLGGELFF. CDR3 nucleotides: TGCAGCGTTGATTTGCGGGGGCTGGGCGGGGAGCTGTTTTTT.

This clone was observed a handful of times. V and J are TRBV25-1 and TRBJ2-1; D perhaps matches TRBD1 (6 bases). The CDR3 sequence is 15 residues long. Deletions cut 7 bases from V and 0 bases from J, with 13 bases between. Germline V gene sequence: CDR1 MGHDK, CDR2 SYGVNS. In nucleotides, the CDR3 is TGTGCCAGCAATCAAGCGGACAGCTCCTACAATGAGCAGTTCTTC. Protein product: CASNQADSSYNEQFF. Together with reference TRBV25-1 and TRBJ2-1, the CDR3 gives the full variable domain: EADIYQTPRYLVIGTGKKITLECSQTMGHDKMYWYQQDPGMELHLIHYSYGVNSTEKGDLSSESTVSRIRTEHFPLTLESARPSHTSQYLCASNQADSSYNEQFFGPGTRLTVL.

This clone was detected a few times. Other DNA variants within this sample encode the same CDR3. The CDR3 DNA sequence: TGTGCCACCAGCAGAGGAGGAACAGGGAACACTGAAGCTTTCTTT. This encodes CATSRGGTGNTEAFF. The chain combines TRBV15 with TRBJ1-1; a possible D gene is TRBD1 (5 bases). The CDR3 is made up of 15 amino acids. CDR1 LNHNV and CDR2 YYDKDF come from the germline V gene (reference sequence). V gave up 1 base and J gave up 1 base, with 10 bases separating them.

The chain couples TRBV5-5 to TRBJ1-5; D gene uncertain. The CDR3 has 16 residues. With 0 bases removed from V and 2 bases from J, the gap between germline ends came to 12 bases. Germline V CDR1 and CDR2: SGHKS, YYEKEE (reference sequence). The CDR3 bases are TGTGCCAGCAGCTTGGGTTGGAGTACGGGCAATCAGCCCCAGCATTTT. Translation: CASSLGWSTGNQPQHF.

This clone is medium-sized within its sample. The CDR3 spells CASRQGGETQYF. CDR3 coding DNA: TGTGCCAGTCGACAGGGGGGAGAGACCCAGTACTTC. The chain joins TRBV6-1 to TRBJ2-5, with TRBD1 identical over 9 bases. CDR3 length equals 12 residues. V lost 9 bases and J lost 4; bases outside the gene matches: 3. Germline V gene sequence: CDR1 MNHNS, CDR2 SASEGT.

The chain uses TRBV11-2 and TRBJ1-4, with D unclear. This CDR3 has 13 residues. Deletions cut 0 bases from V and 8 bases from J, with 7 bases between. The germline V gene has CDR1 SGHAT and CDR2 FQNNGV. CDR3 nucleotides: TGTGCCAGCAGCTTAGATATTAGCGAAAAACTGTTTTTT. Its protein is CASSLDISEKLFF.